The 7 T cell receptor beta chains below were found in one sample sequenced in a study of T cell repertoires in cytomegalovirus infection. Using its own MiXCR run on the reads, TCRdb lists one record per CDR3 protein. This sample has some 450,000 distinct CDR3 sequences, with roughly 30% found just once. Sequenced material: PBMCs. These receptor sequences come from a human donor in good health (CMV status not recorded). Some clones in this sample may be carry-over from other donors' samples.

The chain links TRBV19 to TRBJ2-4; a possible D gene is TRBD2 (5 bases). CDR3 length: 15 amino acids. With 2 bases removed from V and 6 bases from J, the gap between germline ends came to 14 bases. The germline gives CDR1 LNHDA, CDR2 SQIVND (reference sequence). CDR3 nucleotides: TGTGCCAGTAGTATATTAGCGCGCGACGGAAACATTCAGTACTTC. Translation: CASSILARDGNIQYF.

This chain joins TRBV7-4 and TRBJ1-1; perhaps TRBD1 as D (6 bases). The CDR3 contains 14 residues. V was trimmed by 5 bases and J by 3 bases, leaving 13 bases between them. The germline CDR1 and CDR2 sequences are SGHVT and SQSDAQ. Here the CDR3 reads CASSLVDRYTEAFF. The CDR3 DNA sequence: TGTGCCAGCAGCCTTGTCGACAGGTACACTGAAGCTTTCTTT.

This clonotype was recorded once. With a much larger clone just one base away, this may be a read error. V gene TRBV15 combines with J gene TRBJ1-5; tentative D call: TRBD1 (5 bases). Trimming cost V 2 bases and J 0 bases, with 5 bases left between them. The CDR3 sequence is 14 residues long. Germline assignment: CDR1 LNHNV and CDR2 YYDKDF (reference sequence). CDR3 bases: TGTGCCACCAGCAGACAGGGTAGCAATCAGCCCCAGCATTTT. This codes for CATSRQGSNQPQHF.

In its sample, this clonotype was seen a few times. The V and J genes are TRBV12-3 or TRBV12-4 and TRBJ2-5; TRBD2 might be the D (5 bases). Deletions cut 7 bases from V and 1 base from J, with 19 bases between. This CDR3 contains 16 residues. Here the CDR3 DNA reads TGTGCCAGCAACTTAGAGGGCGTCTCCACCCAAGAGACCCAGTACTTC. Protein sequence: CASNLEGVSTQETQYF.

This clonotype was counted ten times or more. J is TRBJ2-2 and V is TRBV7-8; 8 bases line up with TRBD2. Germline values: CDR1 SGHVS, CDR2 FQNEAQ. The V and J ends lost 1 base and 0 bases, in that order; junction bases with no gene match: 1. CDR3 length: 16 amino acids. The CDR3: CASSLGGGTNTGELFF. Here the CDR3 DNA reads TGTGCCAGCAGCTTAGGCGGGGGGACGAACACCGGGGAGCTGTTTTTT.

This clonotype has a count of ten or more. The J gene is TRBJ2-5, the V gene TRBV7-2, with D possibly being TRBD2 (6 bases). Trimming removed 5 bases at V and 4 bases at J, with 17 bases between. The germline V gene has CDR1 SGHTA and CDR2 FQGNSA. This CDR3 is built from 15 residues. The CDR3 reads CASSPGVYWGETQYF. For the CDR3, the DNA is TGTGCCAGCAGCCCGGGGGTGTATTGGGGAGAGACCCAGTACTTC.

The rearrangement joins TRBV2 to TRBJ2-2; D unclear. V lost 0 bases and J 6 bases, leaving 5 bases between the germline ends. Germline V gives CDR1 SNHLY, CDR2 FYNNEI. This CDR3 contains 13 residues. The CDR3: CASSEALAGELFF. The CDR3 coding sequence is TGTGCCAGCAGTGAAGCGCTGGCCGGGGAGCTGTTTTTT.